A single sample is the source of the 29 T cell receptor beta chains below, sequenced in a study of blood T cell repertoires in COVID-19. Measured with immunoSEQ multiplex PCR; TCRdb has only the in-frame clones, and not every one. The sample has under 250,000 clones, roughly 80% seen once. The specimen sequenced was peripheral blood. All receptors come from a woman between 25 and 40 years old who had recovered from COVID-19.

The gene calls are TRBV30 and TRBJ2-7; D gene ambiguous. In germline, CDR1 is GTSNPN, CDR2 SVGIG (reference sequence). Trimming took 1 base from V and 2 from J, leaving 3 bases between them. The CDR3 length is 11 residues. The CDR3 DNA reads TGTGCCTGGAGTGCGGCCTACGAGCAGTACTTC. It codes for CAWSAAYEQYF. The variable domain in full, with the rest retrieved from reference TRBV30 and TRBJ2-7, is SQTIHQWPATLVQPVGSPLSLECTVEGTSNPNLYWYRQAAGRGLQLLFYSVGIGQISSEVPQNLSASRPQDRQFILSSKKLLLSDSGFYLCAWSAAYEQYFGPGTRLTVT.

This chain connects TRBV21-1 to TRBJ2-3; TRBD2, the D gene given by the table, was not confirmed from the DNA. TRBV21-1 is classified as a pseudogene. This CDR3 comprises 17 residues. DNA for the CDR3: TGTGCCCCCAGCGGGCGGGGGACCTTATATTACACAGATACGCAGTATTTT. The encoded protein is CAPSGRGTLYYTDTQYF.

The chain joins TRBV7-9 to TRBJ2-7, with 9 nucleotides matching TRBD2. Germline V lookup: CDR1 SEHNR, CDR2 FQNEAQ (reference sequence). The CDR3 has 16 amino acids. V gave up 4 bases and J gave up 6 bases; unmatched junction bases: 13. CDR3 sequence: CASSSDLLFSGSEQYF. In nucleotides, the CDR3 is TGTGCCAGCAGCTCCGACCTTTTATTTAGCGGGAGCGAGCAGTACTTC.

This clone has ten or more counts. The rearrangement joins TRBV30 to TRBJ1-1; D might be TRBD1 (5 bases). Deletions cut 2 bases from V and 11 bases from J, with 12 bases between. This CDR3 contains 11 residues. Germline loops: CDR1 GTSNPN, CDR2 SVGIG (reference sequence). CDR3 sequence (DNA): TGTGCCTGGAGTAAGGGGATGTGGGCTTTCTTT. Its protein is CAWSKGMWAFF.

The gene calls are TRBV18 and TRBJ2-7; 7 positions agree with TRBD1. The V gene end was trimmed by 3 bases and the J gene end by 5 bases; junction bases not matched to a gene: 7. The CDR3 is made up of 14 amino acids. Germline assignment: CDR1 KGHSH and CDR2 LQKENI. In DNA, the CDR3 is TGTGCCAGCTCACCCCTCGACAGGGACCACGAGCAGTACTTC. As protein: CASSPLDRDHEQYF.

The chain is built from TRBV30 and TRBJ2-7; 7 nucleotides match TRBD2. J was trimmed by 6 bases and V by 3 bases; bases with no gene match: 17. The germline CDR1 and CDR2 sequences are GTSNPN and SVGIG (reference sequence). The length of the CDR3 is 16 residues. The CDR3: CAWSSARTSGAGEQYF. The CDR3 bases are TGTGCCTGGAGCTCGGCGAGGACTAGTGGCGCGGGCGAGCAGTACTTC.

This chain connects TRBV28 to TRBJ1-5; tentatively, D is TRBD1 (5 bases). Germline V lookup: CDR1 MDHEN, CDR2 SYDVKM. Trimming removed 3 bases from V and 5 bases from J, with 17 bases in between. This CDR3 has 16 amino acids. The CDR3 nucleotides are TGTGCCAGCAGTTTGGGGTTTGAAGGGGCGTATCAGCCCCAGCATTTT. Encoded protein: CASSLGFEGAYQPQHF.

This clone was seen just once. The rearrangement joins TRBV4-2 to TRBJ1-2; no reliable D call. The germline V and J ends were trimmed by 0 bases and 0 bases, with 8 bases remaining between them. The length of the CDR3 is 15 residues. Germline CDR1 reads LGHNA; CDR2 reads YNFKEQ. The CDR3 region is CASSQEERANYGYTF. CDR3 nucleotide sequence: TGTGCCAGCAGCCAAGAGGAGCGGGCTAACTATGGCTACACCTTC.

The CDR3 loop reads CASGAGNTGNTIYF. In DNA form, the CDR3 reads TGTGCCAGCGGGGCAGGGAACACTGGAAACACCATATATTTT. This chain uses TRBV9 with TRBJ1-3; a possible D gene is TRBD1 (5 bases). V was cut by 7 bases and J by 2 bases, with 13 bases left in between. The germline CDR1 and CDR2 sequences are SGDLS and YYNGEE. This CDR3 region has 14 residues.

V usage is TRBV5-1 and J usage is TRBJ1-1; D gene uncertain. The CDR3 is 16 amino acids. V lost 9 bases and J lost 5, with 26 bases in between. Germline loops: CDR1 SGHRS, CDR2 YFSETQ. The CDR3 DNA is TGCGCCACCGTGATGCCCGGCTTTAAGGTGAGGACTGAAGCTTTCTTT. This codes for CATVMPGFKVRTEAFF.

The chain uses TRBV6-4 and TRBJ2-3; no firm D call. This CDR3 spans 15 amino acids. The V end lost 2 bases, the J end lost 0 bases, and 9 bases lay between the germline ends. Germline CDR1 is MRHNA and CDR2 is SNTAGT. CDR3 nucleotide sequence: TGTGCCAGCAGTGACGGCCAAAGAAGCACAGATACGCAGTATTTT. This gives the protein CASSDGQRSTDTQYF.

The chain employs TRBV6-5 and TRBJ1-1, with 8 bases fitting TRBD1. Germline CDR1 and CDR2: MNHEY and SVGAGI. V lost 4 bases, J lost 5 bases, and 9 bases stayed unmatched. The CDR3 spans 15 residues. In DNA, the CDR3 is TGTGCCAGCAGTTCCCTAACAGGGGGAAGGACTGAAGCTTTCTTT. Encoded protein: CASSSLTGGRTEAFF.

There are a few counts of this clone. The chain recombines TRBV18 with TRBJ2-7, with D perhaps matching TRBD1 (5 bases). This CDR3 region has 15 residues. From germline, CDR1 is KGHSH and CDR2 LQKENI. Trimming stripped 6 bases from V and 0 bases from J, with 15 bases between. CDR3 coding DNA: TGTGCCAGCTCCAACAAATACGACAGCTCCTACGAGCAGTACTTC. It codes for CASSNKYDSSYEQYF.

The sample holds one count of this clone. As DNA, the CDR3 is TGTGCCTGGAGTTTCCCCGGGACAGGAAATGAAAAACTGTTTTTT. Its protein is CAWSFPGTGNEKLFF. V is TRBV30 and J is TRBJ1-4; 8 bases are shared with TRBD1. Germline V gives CDR1 GTSNPN, CDR2 SVGIG (reference sequence). This CDR3 has 15 residues. The V segment lost 2 bases and the J segment 5 bases; nucleotides outside the gene matches: 7.

The chain couples TRBV5-6 to TRBJ2-3, with TRBD1 matching 8 bases. There are 15 residues in the CDR3. Germline CDR1 SGHDT, CDR2 YYEEEE. After removal of 1 base from V and 2 bases from J, the junction contained 3 bases not matched to a gene. CDR3 in amino acids: CASSLLTGATDTQYF. DNA for the CDR3: TGTGCCAGCAGCTTGTTGACAGGGGCCACAGATACGCAGTATTTT.

V usage is TRBV9 and J usage is TRBJ2-3; 8 bases fit TRBD2. Per the germline V gene, CDR1 is SGDLS and CDR2 is YYNGEE. The CDR3 totals 16 residues. V was clipped by 0 bases and J by 4 bases; unmatched bases: 7. The CDR3 bases are TGTGCCAGCAGCGTAGTAGGAGCGGGAGTGGCAGATACGCAGTATTTT. Protein: CASSVVGAGVADTQYF.

The V and J genes are TRBV5-1 and TRBJ1-5; D may be TRBD1 (5 bases). Between the trimmed V and J ends, which lost 0 bases and 9 bases, there was a span of 13 bases. Germline loops: CDR1 SGHRS, CDR2 YFSETQ. The CDR3 totals 14 residues. The DNA for the CDR3 is TGCGCCAGCAGCTTGGCAGGGCCGGAGGGGCCCCAGCATTTT. Translated: CASSLAGPEGPQHF.

The chain employs TRBV5-5 and TRBJ1-5; D may be TRBD1 (5 bases). The CDR3 length is 15 residues. Germline V gives CDR1 SGHKS, CDR2 YYEKEE (reference sequence). The germline V and J ends were trimmed by 4 bases and 3 bases, with 14 bases remaining between them. As DNA, the CDR3 is TGTGCCAGCAGCCCCCTAGGGGCGTACAATCAGCCCCAGCATTTT. The encoded protein is CASSPLGAYNQPQHF.

In regard to this clone: Other nucleotide sequences from this sample produce the same CDR3. CDR3 DNA sequence: TGTGCCAGCAGGGGACAAGTAAACACTGAAGCTTTCTTT. Protein sequence: CASRGQVNTEAFF. The chain combines TRBV12-3 or TRBV12-4 with TRBJ1-1, with D possibly being TRBD1 (6 bases). This CDR3 is built from 13 residues. Trimming shortened V by 6 bases and J by 2 bases, and 10 bases separated the two germline ends.

The chain employs TRBV19 and TRBJ2-4, with D perhaps TRBD2 (5 bases). CDR1 LNHDA and CDR2 SQIVND come from the germline V gene (reference sequence). V was cut by 7 bases and J by 0 bases, with 19 bases left in between. This CDR3 has 17 amino acids. In DNA, the CDR3 is TGTGCCAGTAAGGAATCGGACTTTACCCTAGCCAAAAACATTCAGTACTTC. Translation gives CASKESDFTLAKNIQYF.

J is TRBJ2-6 and V is TRBV5-1; possibly TRBD2 for D (5 bases). This CDR3 has 17 residues. With 3 bases removed from V and 1 base from J, the gap between germline ends came to 14 bases. Germline-derived CDR1 and CDR2 are SGHRS and YFSETQ. The CDR3 spells CASSWRLDGSGANVLTF. DNA of the CDR3: TGCGCCAGCAGCTGGAGGCTGGACGGATCTGGGGCCAACGTCCTGACTTTC.

CDR3 nucleotide sequence: TGTGCCAGCAGTAGACGGACAGGACAAGGGTTCACTGAAGCTTTCTTT. Residues: CASSRRTGQGFTEAFF. The J gene is TRBJ1-1, the V gene TRBV27; TRBD1 matches at 7 bases. The CDR3 covers 16 residues. With 5 bases clipped from V and 4 bases from J, the junction kept 13 bases outside the gene matches. Germline V gives CDR1 MNHEY, CDR2 SMNVEV (reference sequence).

The chain links TRBV18 to TRBJ2-3; 7 bases are a match to TRBD2. Trimming removed 2 bases from V and 5 bases from J; junction bases left unmatched: 4. This CDR3 is 14 amino acids long. Germline V gene data show CDR1 as KGHSH and CDR2 as LQKENI. CDR3 in DNA: TGTGCCAGCTCACCAACTAGCGTCAAAGATACGCAGTATTTT. Its translation is CASSPTSVKDTQYF.

This chain links TRBV12-3 or TRBV12-4 with TRBJ2-3; no definite D call. The CDR3 totals 12 residues. V was pared by 7 bases and J by 2 bases, with 7 bases between. In DNA form, the CDR3 reads TGTGCCAGCACCCCTTTCACAGATACGCAGTATTTT. Protein product: CASTPFTDTQYF.

This chain uses TRBV5-1 with TRBJ2-5, with 8 positions matching TRBD2. Trimming at V came to 5 bases and at J to 4 bases, leaving 4 bases not matched to a gene. This CDR3 has 13 residues. Germline CDR1 is SGHRS and CDR2 is YFSETQ. The CDR3 here is CASRREARETQYF. CDR3 bases: TGCGCCAGCAGGCGGGAGGCTCGAGAGACCCAGTACTTC.

J is TRBJ2-2 and V is TRBV30; 7 bases are shared with TRBD1. This CDR3 contains 19 residues. V dropped 3 bases and J dropped 0; count of bases not matched to a gene: 16. Looked up from germline, CDR1 is GTSNPN and CDR2 is SVGIG (reference sequence). The CDR3 is CAWRGYMGQPVSNTGELFF. CDR3 DNA: TGTGCCTGGAGAGGGTACATGGGACAGCCAGTTTCGAACACCGGGGAGCTGTTTTTT. Variable domain in full (rest from reference TRBV30 and TRBJ2-2): SQTIHQWPATLVQPVGSPLSLECTVEGTSNPNLYWYRQAAGRGLQLLFYSVGIGQISSEVPQNLSASRPQDRQFILSSKKLLLSDSGFYLCAWRGYMGQPVSNTGELFFGEGSRLTVL.

The genes are TRBV10-3 and TRBJ2-2; perhaps TRBD1 as D (5 bases). The CDR3 runs to 15 residues. Per the germline V gene, CDR1 is ENHRY and CDR2 is SYGVKD. The V and J ends lost 2 bases and 6 bases respectively, with 13 bases between them. The chain's CDR3 is CAISEAPGNAGELFF. In nucleotides, the CDR3 is TGTGCCATCAGTGAGGCCCCAGGGAATGCCGGGGAGCTGTTTTTT.

This chain uses TRBV5-1 with TRBJ1-6, with D maybe TRBD1 (6 bases). The germline V and J ends were trimmed by 4 bases and 0 bases, with 14 bases remaining between them. The germline V gene encodes CDR1 SGHRS and CDR2 YFSETQ. This CDR3 comprises 17 residues. The CDR3 nucleotides read TGCGCCAGCAGCCTTATTCAGGGGAGCTCCTATAATTCACCCCTCCACTTT. Translated, it gives CASSLIQGSSYNSPLHF. Full variable domain (outside the CDR3, taken from reference TRBV5-1 and TRBJ1-6): KAGVTQTPRYLIKTRGQQVTLSCSPISGHRSVSWYQQTPGQGLQFLFEYFSETQRNKGNFPGRFSGRQFSNSRSEMNVSTLELGDSALYLCASSLIQGSSYNSPLHFGNGTRLTVT.

The chain couples TRBV29-1 to TRBJ2-4, with 11 bases matching TRBD2. The CDR3 totals 20 residues. Germline loops: CDR1 SQVTM, CDR2 ANQGSEA. Trimming cost V 5 bases and J 2 bases; bases outside gene matches: 20. CDR3 coding DNA: TGCAGCGTTCTTTCGGATAGCGGGAGGGCCCTAAAGCGTTCCAAAAACATTCAGTACTTC. Its protein product is CSVLSDSGRALKRSKNIQYF.